The entry below describes one T cell receptor beta chain. Its antigen is undetermined. This entry is derived from a study of shared clonotypes between healthy human individuals. The genomic DNA of each subset was split evenly across several immunoSEQ plates. Sequencing was performed with immunoSEQ multiplex PCR; in TCRdb, only in-frame clones are kept and a portion is missing. The sample yields some 2.1 million clones, about 95% seen once. HIV-negative, healthy adults without recent acute infections or vaccinations were the donors. Study outcomes and limitations: Sequencing depth was a factor that was expected to affect clonotype sharing among donors. Approximately 4.6% of naive CD4 clonotypes were shared across several donors.

The germline V gene encodes CDR1 SGHTA and CDR2 FQGNSA. CDR3 length equals 16 residues. J gave up 3 bases and V 4 bases, and 8 bases lay outside the gene matches. The rearrangement links TRBV7-2 to TRBJ2-2; the match to TRBD1 covers 7 bases. This receptor was identified in a man in his late teens or twenties in good health. The specimen sequenced was naive CD4+ T cells sorted from blood. Noted subset: CD45RA+ positively selected. This CDR3 reads CASSSDRDFYTGELFF. The CDR3 nucleotides are TGTGCCAGCAGCTCTGACAGGGATTTCTACACCGGGGAGCTGTTTTTT.